The 28 T cell receptor beta chains reported below all come from one sample, sequenced in a study of control samples from healthy donors and cancer patients. Assay: immunoSEQ multiplex PCR; the TCRdb copy retains only in-frame clones and omits some. Its clone listing holds roughly 200,000 clones. Sequenced material: blood. These receptors came from a woman aged 30 to 39 in good health.

The chain has TRBV14 and TRBJ2-5; maybe TRBD2 (7 bases). V was pared by 1 base and J by 5 bases, with 17 bases between. Germline-derived CDR1 and CDR2 are SGHDN and FVKESK. The CDR3 has 16 amino acids. The CDR3 bases are TGTGCCAGCAGCCAAGGAAGCTTGAGGGGGGGGGAGACCCAGTACTTC. This codes for CASSQGSLRGGETQYF.

This CDR3 reads CSVTGRFGEKLFF. The DNA for the CDR3 is TGCAGCGTGACAGGGCGGTTCGGTGAAAAACTGTTTTTT. This chain joins TRBV29-1 and TRBJ1-4, with 7 bases aligning to TRBD1. CDR3 length: 13 amino acids. CDR1 is SQVTM and CDR2 is ANQGSEA in the germline V gene. J lost 7 bases, V lost 6 bases, and 8 bases had no gene match.

The V gene is TRBV3-1 (or the pseudogene TRBV3-2), the J gene TRBJ1-6, with a tentative D call TRBD1 (6 bases). The CDR3 sequence is 16 residues long. V was pared by 1 base and J by 5 bases, with 12 bases between. Germline V CDR1 and CDR2: LGHDT, YNNKEL (reference sequence). The CDR3 loop is CASSQGAGAHNSPLHF. The CDR3 coding sequence is TGTGCCAGCAGCCAAGGGGCAGGGGCCCATAATTCACCCCTCCACTTT.

This chain links TRBV7-8 with TRBJ2-7; D unresolved. V lost 1 base and J lost 1, with 8 bases in between. Germline CDR1 reads SGHVS; CDR2 reads FQNEAQ. The CDR3 is 14 amino acids. The CDR3 here is CASSLVAFSYEQYF. In nucleotides, the CDR3 is TGTGCCAGCAGCTTAGTGGCATTTTCCTACGAGCAGTACTTC.

The V and J genes are TRBV4-1 and TRBJ2-5, with TRBD2 identical over 9 bases. CDR3 size: 15 residues. In germline, CDR1 is MGHRA, CDR2 YSYEKL. V lost 4 bases and J lost 1; bases outside the gene matches: 4. The CDR3 nucleotides are TGCGCCAGCAGCCCCCTAGCGGGGTTCCAAGAGACCCAGTACTTC. This gives the protein CASSPLAGFQETQYF.

This chain uses TRBV29-1 with TRBJ1-2; 10 bases align to TRBD1. The germline V gene has CDR1 SQVTM and CDR2 ANQGSEA. CDR3 size: 15 residues. The junction had 13 bases not matched to a gene; V was cut back by 6 bases and J by 6 bases. The DNA for the CDR3 is TGCAGCGTCGCTGACAGACAGGGGGCGAGCCATGGCTACACCTTC. Translating gives CSVADRQGASHGYTF.

This chain links TRBV5-8 with TRBJ2-3, with D perhaps matching TRBD2 (7 bases). The CDR3 extends over 16 amino acids. V lost 0 bases and J lost 0, with 11 bases in between. Germline CDR1 and CDR2: SGHTS and YDEGEE. CDR3 amino acids: CASSLEGGLSTDTQYF. The DNA of the CDR3 is TGTGCCAGCAGCTTGGAGGGGGGGCTTAGCACAGATACGCAGTATTTT.

This chain joins TRBV5-1 and TRBJ1-2; the D is unclear. Looked up from germline, CDR1 is SGHRS and CDR2 is YFSETQ. V was trimmed by 0 bases and J by 6 bases, leaving 9 bases between them. CDR3 length equals 13 residues. CDR3 in DNA: TGCGCCAGCAGCTTGGCTTACGGCGATGGCTACACCTTC. As protein: CASSLAYGDGYTF. The full variable domain, in which reference TRBV5-1 and TRBJ1-2 provide the parts outside the CDR3, is KAGVTQTPRYLIKTRGQQVTLSCSPISGHRSVSWYQQTPGQGLQFLFEYFSETQRNKGNFPGRFSGRQFSNSRSEMNVSTLELGDSALYLCASSLAYGDGYTFGSGTRLTVV.

This rearrangement joins TRBV19 to TRBJ1-2; D gene uncertain. Trimming cost V 11 bases and J 0 bases, with 13 bases left between them. The CDR3 is 13 amino acids. In germline, CDR1 is LNHDA, CDR2 SQIVND (reference sequence). The CDR3 DNA reads as TGTGCCTCCCAATGGGGATCTAACTATGGCTACACCTTC. It specifies CASQWGSNYGYTF.

V and J are TRBV6-2 or TRBV6-3 and TRBJ1-2; 7 bases are a match to TRBD1. The CDR3 contains 14 residues. V shed 2 bases and J 7 bases; nucleotides not matched to a gene: 7. CDR1 and CDR2 from the germline V gene are MNHEY and SVGEGT. Written as DNA, the CDR3 is TGTGCCAGCAGTTACCGCTCCAGGGGGGGTGGCTACACCTTC. It yields the protein CASSYRSRGGGYTF.

The chain recombines TRBV5-1 with TRBJ1-2; D gene ambiguous. CDR3 size: 13 residues. Trimming removed 4 bases at V and 4 bases at J, with 11 bases between. Germline loops: CDR1 SGHRS, CDR2 YFSETQ. The CDR3 region has the DNA TGCGCCAGCAGCGGGGTCCCCCTCTATGGCTACACCTTC. Protein: CASSGVPLYGYTF.

The gene calls are TRBV5-1 and TRBJ2-5, with unresolved D. With 6 bases removed from V and 5 bases from J, the gap between germline ends came to 14 bases. CDR1 and CDR2 from the germline V gene are SGHRS and YFSETQ. This CDR3 is built from 13 residues. For the CDR3, the DNA is TGCGCCAGCAAGGGCACCCGAGATGAGACCCAGTACTTC. This encodes CASKGTRDETQYF.

This chain links TRBV7-8 with TRBJ1-1, with D unresolved. The V end lost 0 bases, the J end lost 10 bases, and 18 bases lay between the germline ends. Germline CDR1 SGHVS, CDR2 FQNEAQ. This CDR3 comprises 15 residues. CDR3 DNA: TGTGCCAGCAGCTTAGCGCTACGTGGTAATACGGGAGCTTTCTTT. Its translation is CASSLALRGNTGAFF.

V gene TRBV24-1 combines with J gene TRBJ2-2; D might be TRBD2 (5 bases). The CDR3 is 19 residues long. Deletions cut 9 bases from V and 3 bases from J, with 28 bases between. Germline values: CDR1 KGHDR, CDR2 SFDVKD. This chain's CDR3 is CATARPRNTREYDTGELFF. CDR3 coding DNA: TGTGCCACCGCCCGCCCACGGAACACGAGGGAGTATGACACCGGGGAGCTGTTTTTT.

This chain links TRBV7-2 with TRBJ1-6, with 9 bases aligning to TRBD1. The CDR3 is 14 residues long. Germline V gene data show CDR1 as SGHTA and CDR2 as FQGNSA. Germline trimming cut 5 bases from V and 9 bases from J; bases unmatched to any gene: 5. CDR3 coding DNA: TGTGCCAGCAGCGCGACAGGGGGGGGTTCACCCCTCCACTTT. This translates into CASSATGGGSPLHF.

The rearrangement joins TRBV6-5 to TRBJ1-1, with TRBD1 identical over 8 bases. With 7 bases clipped from V and 4 bases from J, the junction kept 8 bases outside the gene matches. Germline V gene data show CDR1 as MNHEY and CDR2 as SVGAGI. The CDR3 contains 14 residues. The CDR3 DNA reads TGTGCCAGCACCCCGGACAGGGCTGGCACTGAAGCTTTCTTT. This sequence encodes CASTPDRAGTEAFF.

The chain is built from TRBV11-2 and TRBJ1-3; 7 positions match TRBD1. Losses at the gene ends were 5 bases for V and 5 bases for J; bases not matched to a gene: 9. From germline, CDR1 is SGHAT and CDR2 FQNNGV. The CDR3 extends over 15 amino acids. The CDR3 DNA reads TGTGCCAGCAGCCCAGGGGGGGGGCGTAGAAACACCATATATTTT. This codes for CASSPGGGRRNTIYF.

The DNA of the CDR3 is TGCGCCAGCAGCTTGGACAGCTCTGGGGCCAACGTCCTGACTTTC. The encoded protein is CASSLDSSGANVLTF. The chain joins TRBV5-1 to TRBJ2-6; D unresolved. Germline CDR1 and CDR2: SGHRS and YFSETQ. V lost 0 bases and J 0 bases, leaving 4 bases between the germline ends. This CDR3 has 15 residues.

V is TRBV29-1 and J is TRBJ2-7; a possible D gene is TRBD2 (5 bases). Germline V gives CDR1 SQVTM, CDR2 ANQGSEA. V lost 3 bases and J lost 3, with 15 bases in between. The CDR3 has 14 residues. For the CDR3, the DNA is TGCAGCGTTGACGGTATCCAAGGGAGCTACGAGCAGTACTTC. Encoded protein: CSVDGIQGSYEQYF.

The chain joins TRBV11-3 to TRBJ2-1; 10 nucleotides line up with TRBD1. This CDR3 region has 15 residues. Looked up from germline, CDR1 is SGHNT and CDR2 is YENEEA. After removal of 1 base from V and 7 bases from J, the junction contained 4 bases not matched to a gene. CDR3 residues: CASSLGRTGGNEQFF. The CDR3 region has the DNA TGTGCCAGCAGCTTAGGTCGGACAGGGGGAAATGAGCAGTTCTTC.

This chain uses TRBV20-1 with TRBJ1-5; a weak D match, TRBD1 (6 bases). Germline CDR1 DFQATT, CDR2 SNEGSKA (reference sequence). This CDR3 has 15 amino acids. With 3 bases removed from V and 3 bases from J, the gap between germline ends came to 15 bases. The CDR3 loop reads CSASKGSGANQPQHF. In DNA, the CDR3 is TGCAGTGCTAGTAAAGGGTCAGGGGCCAATCAGCCCCAGCATTTT.

The chain recombines TRBV5-1 with TRBJ1-2; TRBD1 might be the D (5 bases). Germline CDR1 and CDR2: SGHRS and YFSETQ. V lost 4 bases and J 1 base, leaving 17 bases between the germline ends. CDR3 length: 16 amino acids. The CDR3 DNA follows: TGCGCCAGCAGCGGGGGAAGGGAATCATTTAACTATGGCTACACCTTC. Translated: CASSGGRESFNYGYTF.

This sequence joins TRBV28 and TRBJ2-1, with 7 positions matching TRBD1. Germline CDR1 MDHEN, CDR2 SYDVKM. J was trimmed by 9 bases and V by 10 bases; bases with no gene match: 15. This CDR3 has 14 amino acids. The CDR3 loop reads CATKRGLTQFEQFF. CDR3 DNA sequence: TGTGCCACCAAAAGGGGGCTAACTCAATTTGAGCAGTTCTTC.

V usage is TRBV4-2 and J usage is TRBJ2-5, with D possibly being TRBD1 or TRBD2 (6 bases each). V gave up 5 bases and J gave up 5 bases, with 12 bases separating them. Per the germline V gene, CDR1 is LGHNA and CDR2 is YNFKEQ. This CDR3 has 13 residues. CDR3: CASSGGGSETQYF. In DNA, the CDR3 is TGTGCCAGCAGCGGAGGGGGTTCGGAGACCCAGTACTTC.

The DNA for the CDR3 is TGTGCCAGCAGCGCCTCCCGACTAGCGATAAAGACCCAGTACTTC. It specifies CASSASRLAIKTQYF. The chain links TRBV6-2 or TRBV6-3 to TRBJ2-5, with 8 bases matching TRBD2. In germline, CDR1 is MNHEY, CDR2 SVGEGT. The CDR3 is made up of 15 amino acids. Unmatched junction bases numbered 12, after V lost 6 bases and J lost 6 bases.

The rearrangement uses TRBV4-3 and TRBJ1-4; D gene uncertain. Germline V gene sequence: CDR1 LGHNA, CDR2 YSLEER. This CDR3 region has 16 residues. The V end was cut by 4 bases, the J end by 5 bases, with 17 bases between. Here the CDR3 reads CASSLGSGRVNEKLFF. The CDR3, as DNA: TGCGCCAGCAGCCTCGGATCCGGGCGGGTGAATGAAAAACTGTTTTTT.

J is TRBJ1-1 and V is TRBV12-3 or TRBV12-4; no clear D gene. Trimming took 5 bases from V and 2 from J, leaving 6 bases between them. The CDR3 extends over 12 amino acids. CDR3 in DNA: TGTGCCAGCAGTACAGTTAACACTGAAGCTTTCTTT. Amino acids: CASSTVNTEAFF.

The chain joins TRBV27 to TRBJ2-2; TRBD1 is a possible D gene (6 bases). The length of the CDR3 is 14 residues. Germline CDR1 MNHEY, CDR2 SMNVEV (reference sequence). V gave up 2 bases and J gave up 7 bases, with 11 bases separating them. This chain's CDR3 is CASSLAGVIGELFF. The CDR3 nucleotides read TGTGCCAGCAGTTTAGCAGGGGTTATCGGGGAGCTGTTTTTT.